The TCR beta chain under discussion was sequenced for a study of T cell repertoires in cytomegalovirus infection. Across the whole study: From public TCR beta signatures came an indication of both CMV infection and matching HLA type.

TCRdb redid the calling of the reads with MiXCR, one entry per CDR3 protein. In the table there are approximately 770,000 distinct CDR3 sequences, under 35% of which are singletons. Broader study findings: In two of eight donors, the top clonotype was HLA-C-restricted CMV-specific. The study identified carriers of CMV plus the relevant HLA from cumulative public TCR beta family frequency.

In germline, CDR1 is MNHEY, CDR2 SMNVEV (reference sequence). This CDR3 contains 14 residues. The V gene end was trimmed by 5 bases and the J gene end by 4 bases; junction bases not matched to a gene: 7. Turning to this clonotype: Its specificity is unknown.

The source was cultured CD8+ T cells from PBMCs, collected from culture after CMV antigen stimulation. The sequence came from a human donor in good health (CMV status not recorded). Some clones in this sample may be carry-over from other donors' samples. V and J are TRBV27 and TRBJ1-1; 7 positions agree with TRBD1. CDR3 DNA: TGTGCCAGCAGTCAGGGGGTACGAGGCACTGAAGCTTTCTTT. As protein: CASSQGVRGTEAFF.